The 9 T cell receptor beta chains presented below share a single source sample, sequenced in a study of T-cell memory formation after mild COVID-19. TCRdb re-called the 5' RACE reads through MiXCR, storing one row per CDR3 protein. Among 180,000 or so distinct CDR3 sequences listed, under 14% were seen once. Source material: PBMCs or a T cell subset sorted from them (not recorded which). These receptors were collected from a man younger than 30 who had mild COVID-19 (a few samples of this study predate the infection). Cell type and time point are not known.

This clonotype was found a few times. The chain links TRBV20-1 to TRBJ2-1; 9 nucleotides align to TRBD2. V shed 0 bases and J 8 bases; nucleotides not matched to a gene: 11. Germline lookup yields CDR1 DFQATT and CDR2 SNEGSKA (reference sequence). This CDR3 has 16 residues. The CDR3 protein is CSARDPSGVTPDEQFF. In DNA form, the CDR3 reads TGCAGTGCTAGAGACCCTAGCGGGGTCACCCCCGATGAGCAGTTCTTC.

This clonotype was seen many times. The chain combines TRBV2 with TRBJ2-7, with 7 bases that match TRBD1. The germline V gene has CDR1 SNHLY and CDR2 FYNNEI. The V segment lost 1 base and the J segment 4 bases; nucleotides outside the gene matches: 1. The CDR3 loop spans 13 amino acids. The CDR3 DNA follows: TGTGCCAGCAGTGAAGGGGACAGTTACGAGCAGTACTTC. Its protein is CASSEGDSYEQYF.

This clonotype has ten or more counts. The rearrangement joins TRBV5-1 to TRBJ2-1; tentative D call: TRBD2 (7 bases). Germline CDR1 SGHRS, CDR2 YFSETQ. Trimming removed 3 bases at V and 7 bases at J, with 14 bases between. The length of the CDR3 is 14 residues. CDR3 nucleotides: TGCGCCAGCAGCTCTGCCGGGGGGCGGAATGAGCAGTTCTTC. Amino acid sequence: CASSSAGGRNEQFF.

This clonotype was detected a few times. CDR3 sequence reads: CSARDPGTGEETQYF. DNA of the CDR3: TGCAGTGCTAGAGATCCCGGGACAGGGGAAGAGACCCAGTACTTC. V and J are TRBV20-1 and TRBJ2-5; 10 bases fit TRBD1. J lost 3 bases, V lost 0 bases, and 4 bases had no gene match. The V gene's germline CDR1 is DFQATT and CDR2 SNEGSKA (reference sequence). This CDR3 is built from 15 residues.

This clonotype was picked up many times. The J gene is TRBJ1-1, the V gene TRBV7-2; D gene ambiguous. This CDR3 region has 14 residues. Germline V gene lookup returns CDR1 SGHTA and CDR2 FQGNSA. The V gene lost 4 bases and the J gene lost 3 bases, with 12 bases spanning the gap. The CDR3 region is CASSSGFMYTEAFF. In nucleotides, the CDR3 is TGTGCCAGCAGCTCAGGTTTCATGTACACTGAAGCTTTCTTT. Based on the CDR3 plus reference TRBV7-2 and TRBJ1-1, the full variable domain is GAGVSQSPSNKVTEKGKDVELRCDPISGHTALYWYRQSLGQGLEFLIYFQGNSAPDKSGLPSDRFSAERTGGSVSTLTIQRTQQEDSAVYLCASSSGFMYTEAFFGQGTRLTVV.

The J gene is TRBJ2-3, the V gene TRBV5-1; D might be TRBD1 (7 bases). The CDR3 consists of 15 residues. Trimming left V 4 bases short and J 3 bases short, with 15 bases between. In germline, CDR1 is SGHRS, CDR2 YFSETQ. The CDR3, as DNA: TGCGCCAGCAGCCCCCCAGGGGGGAGGACAGATACGCAGTATTTT. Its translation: CASSPPGGRTDTQYF.

As DNA, the CDR3 is TGCAGTGCTAGTTCGGTCAGCAATCAGCCCCAGCATTTT. Translated: CSASSVSNQPQHF. This rearrangement joins TRBV20-1 to TRBJ1-5; D is undetermined. This CDR3 is 13 amino acids long. Looked up from germline, CDR1 is DFQATT and CDR2 is SNEGSKA (reference sequence). V lost 3 bases and J 1 base, leaving 7 bases between the germline ends.

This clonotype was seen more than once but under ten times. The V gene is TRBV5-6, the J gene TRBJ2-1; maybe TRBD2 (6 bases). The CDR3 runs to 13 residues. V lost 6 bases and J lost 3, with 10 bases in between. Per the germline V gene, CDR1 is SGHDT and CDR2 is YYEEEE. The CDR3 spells CASTRGFYNEQFF. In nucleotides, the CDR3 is TGTGCCAGCACACGGGGGTTCTACAATGAGCAGTTCTTC.

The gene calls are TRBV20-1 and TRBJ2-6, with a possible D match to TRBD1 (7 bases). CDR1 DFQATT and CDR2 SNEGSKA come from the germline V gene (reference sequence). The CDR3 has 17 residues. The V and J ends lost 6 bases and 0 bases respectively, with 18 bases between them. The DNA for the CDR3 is TGCAGTGCCACGGGGAGGACAGGACCCTCTGGGGCCAACGTCCTGACTTTC. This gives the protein CSATGRTGPSGANVLTF.